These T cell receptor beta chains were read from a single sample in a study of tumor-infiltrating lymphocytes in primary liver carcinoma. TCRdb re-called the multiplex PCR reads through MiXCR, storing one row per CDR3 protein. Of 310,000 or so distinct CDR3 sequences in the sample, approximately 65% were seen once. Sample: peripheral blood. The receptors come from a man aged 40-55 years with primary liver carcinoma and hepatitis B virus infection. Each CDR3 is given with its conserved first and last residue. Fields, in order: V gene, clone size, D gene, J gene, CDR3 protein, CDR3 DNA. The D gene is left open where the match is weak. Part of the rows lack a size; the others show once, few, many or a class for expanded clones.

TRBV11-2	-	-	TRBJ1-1	CASSLTLGQAFF	TGTGCCAGCAGCCTGACACTGGGACAAGCTTTCTTT
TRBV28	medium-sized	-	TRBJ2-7	CASSRGRQDSYEQYF	TGTGCCAGCAGTAGGGGACGGCAGGATTCCTACGAGCAGTACTTC
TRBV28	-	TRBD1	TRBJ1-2	CASSEVPGTVFNYGYTF	TGTGCCAGCAGTGAAGTCCCCGGGACAGTGTTTAACTATGGCTACACCTTC
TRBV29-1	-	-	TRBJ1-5	CSVLLMGDQPQHF	TGCAGCGTTTTGTTGATGGGCGATCAGCCCCAGCATTTT
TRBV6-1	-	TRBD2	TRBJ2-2	CASLPSGRWTGELFF	TGTGCCAGCTTGCCTAGCGGGAGATGGACCGGGGAGCTGTTTTTT
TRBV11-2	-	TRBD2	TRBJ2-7	CASNPLTSVGSEQYF	TGTGCCAGCAACCCTCTGACTAGCGTGGGCTCAGAGCAGTACTTC
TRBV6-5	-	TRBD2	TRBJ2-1	CASSLAGARSNEQFF	TGTGCCAGCAGTCTAGCGGGAGCCCGGTCCAATGAGCAGTTCTTC
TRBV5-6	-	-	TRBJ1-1	CANSFGSPEAFF	TGTGCCAACAGCTTTGGCAGTCCTGAAGCTTTCTTT
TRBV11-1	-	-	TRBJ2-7	CASISLGCSEQYF	TGTGCCAGCATCTCGCTTGGCTGTTCCGAGCAGTACTTC
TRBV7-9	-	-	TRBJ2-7	CASSSTADEQYF	TGTGCCAGCAGCTCGACTGCGGACGAGCAGTACTTC
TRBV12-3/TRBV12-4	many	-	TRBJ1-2	CASSRAGLNYGYTF	TGTGCCAGCTCGCGGGCGGGGCTTAACTATGGCTACACCTTC
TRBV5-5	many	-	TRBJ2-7	CASSLEGQTYEQYF	TGTGCCAGCAGCTTGGAAGGACAGACCTACGAGCAGTACTTC
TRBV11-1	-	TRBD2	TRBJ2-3	CASSTLAGGLDTQYF	TGTGCCAGCAGCACATTAGCGGGAGGGCTTGATACGCAGTATTTT
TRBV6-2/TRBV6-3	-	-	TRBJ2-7	CASMPLGALGYEQYF	TGTGCCAGCATGCCCCTTGGGGCACTGGGCTACGAGCAGTACTTC
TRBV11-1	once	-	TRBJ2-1	CASTLRQALDQFF	TGTGCCAGCACCTTACGCCAGGCTCTTGATCAGTTCTTC
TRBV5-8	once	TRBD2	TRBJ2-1	CASSLVRLAGVYNEQFF	TGTGCCAGCAGCTTGGTCCGGCTAGCGGGAGTCTACAATGAGCAGTTCTTC
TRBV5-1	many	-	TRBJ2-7	CASSGGSTGEQYF	TGCGCCAGCAGCGGGGGGTCTACGGGAGAGCAGTACTTC
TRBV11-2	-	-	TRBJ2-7	CASSSGTWAYEQYF	TGTGCCAGCAGCTCCGGGACATGGGCCTACGAGCAGTATTTC
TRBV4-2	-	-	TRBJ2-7	CASSQEYRAYEQYF	TGTGCCAGCAGCCAAGAGTACAGGGCTTACGAGCAGTACTTC
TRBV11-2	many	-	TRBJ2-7	CASSLATVYEQYF	TGTGCCAGCAGCTTGGCGACAGTCTACGAGCAGTACTTC
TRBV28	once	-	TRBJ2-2	CASRKSRNTGELFF	TGTGCCAGCAGAAAAAGTCGGAACACCGGGGAGCTGTTTTTT
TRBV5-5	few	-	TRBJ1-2	CASSARINYGYTF	TGTGCCAGCAGCGCCCGCATAAACTATGGCTACACCTTC
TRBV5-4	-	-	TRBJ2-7	CASSLPGSLSYEQYF	TGTGCCAGCAGCCTTCCAGGGAGCTTATCCTACGAGCAGTACTTC
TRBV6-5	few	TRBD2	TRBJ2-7	CASSPGLAGLREQYF	TGTGCCAGCAGCCCGGGACTAGCGGGGCTTCGGGAGCAGTACTTC
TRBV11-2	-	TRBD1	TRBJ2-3	CASSPRQGLALGIDTQYF	TGTGCCAGCAGTCCGCGACAGGGGTTGGCCCTCGGCATAGATACGCAGTATTTT
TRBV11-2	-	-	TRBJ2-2	CASSLVLGSGELLF	TGTGCCAGTAGCTTAGTCTTGGGGTCCGGGGAGCTGCTTTTT
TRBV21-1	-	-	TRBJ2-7	CASRKVELAANYEQYF	TGTGCCAGCAGAAAAGTGGAACTAGCGGCTAACTACGAGCAGTACTTC
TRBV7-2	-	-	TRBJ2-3	CASSLDWDSPGLQYF	TGTGCCAGCAGCTTAGATTGGGACTCCCCTGGGTTGCAGTATTTT
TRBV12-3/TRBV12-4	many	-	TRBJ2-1	CASIPEWGANNEQFF	TGTGCCAGCATCCCTGAGTGGGGGGCCAACAATGAGCAGTTCTTC
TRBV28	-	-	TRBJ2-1	CASSLRPSTIYNEQFF	TGTGCCAGCAGTTTACGTCCTAGCACTATATACAATGAGCAGTTCTTC
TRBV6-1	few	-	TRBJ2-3	CASSPIAERGYF	TGTGCCAGCAGCCCTATAGCGGAGAGGGGGTATTTT
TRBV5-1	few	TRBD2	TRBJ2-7	CASSLSGVAGGNYEQYF	TGCGCCAGCAGCTTATCCGGGGTAGCGGGAGGAAACTACGAGCAGTACTTC
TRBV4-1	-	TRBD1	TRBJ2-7	CAGSQGGREQYF	TGCGCAGGCAGCCAAGGGGGCCGCGAGCAGTACTTC
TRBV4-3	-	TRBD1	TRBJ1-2	CASSQDRQGGLYGYTF	TGCGCCAGCAGCCAAGATCGACAGGGCGGACTATATGGCTACACCTTC
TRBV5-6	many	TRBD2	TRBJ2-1	CASSPGGQLAGHNEQFF	TGTGCCAGCAGCCCCGGTGGGCAACTAGCGGGACACAATGAGCAGTTCTTC
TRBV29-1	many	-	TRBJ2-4	CSVRVNIQYF	TGCAGCGTCCGGGTAAACATTCAGTACTTC
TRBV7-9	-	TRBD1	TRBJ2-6	CVSSPGQGRSGANVLTF	TGTGTCAGCAGCCCCGGACAGGGGCGCTCTGGGGCCAACGTCCTAACTTTC
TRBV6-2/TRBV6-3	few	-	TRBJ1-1	CASSFTMNTEAFF	TGTGCCAGCTCCTTTACCATGAACACTGAAGCTTTCTTT
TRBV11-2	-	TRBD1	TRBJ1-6	CVSSLGHGQAHNSPLHF	TGTGTCAGCAGTCTAGGGCATGGACAGGCCCATAATTCACCCCTCCACTTT
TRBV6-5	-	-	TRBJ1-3	CASSYLPREAGNAIYF	TGTGCCAGCAGTTACCTTCCAAGGGAAGCTGGAAACGCCATATATTTT
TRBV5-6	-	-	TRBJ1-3	CASSLYAPGHMRNTIYF	TGTGCCAGCAGCTTGTACGCACCGGGACATATGCGAAACACCATATATTTT
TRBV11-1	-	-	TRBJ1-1	CSSNPGTSRLTEAFF	TGTTCCAGCAATCCCGGGACCTCGAGGCTAACTGAAGCTTTCTTC
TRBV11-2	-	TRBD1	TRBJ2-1	CASRSGTGDYEQFF	TGTGCCAGCAGGTCCGGGACAGGGGACTATGAGCAGTTCTTC
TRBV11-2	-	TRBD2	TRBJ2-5	CVSSRSGGQETQYF	TGTGTCAGCAGCCGATCGGGGGGGCAAGAGACTCAGTACTTC
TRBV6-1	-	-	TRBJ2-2	CASSEALSVRFNGGELFF	TGTGCCAGCAGTGAAGCGCTGAGCGTGAGGTTCAACGGCGGGGAGCTGTTTTTT
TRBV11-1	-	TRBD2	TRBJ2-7	CASFGTRDYEQYF	TGTGCCAGCTTTGGGACTAGGGACTACGAGCAGTACTTC
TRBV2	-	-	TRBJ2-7	CASGYGSRYGKYF	TGTGCCAGCGGCTACGGGAGCAGGTACGGGAAGTACTTC
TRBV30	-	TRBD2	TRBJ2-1	CAWSRPGGYNEQFF	TGTGCCTGGAGTCGGCCGGGAGGCTACAATGAGCAGTTCTTC
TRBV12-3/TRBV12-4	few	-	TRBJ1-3	CASSLVGGQGNTIYF	TGTGCCAGCAGTTTAGTAGGGGGGCAGGGAAACACCATATATTTT
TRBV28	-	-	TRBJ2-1	CASSLFDEQLF	TGTGCCAGCAGCCTTTTTGATGAGCAGCTCTTC
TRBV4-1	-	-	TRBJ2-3	CASSQGVRDTQYF	TGCGCCAGCAGCCAAGGGGTACGGGATACGCAGTATTTT
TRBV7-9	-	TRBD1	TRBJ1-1	CASSLVRQGEVFF	TGTGCCAGCAGCTTAGTCCGACAGGGTGAAGTTTTCTTT
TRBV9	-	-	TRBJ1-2	CASSVIAGANYGYTF	TGTGCCAGCAGCGTGATAGCAGGGGCTAACTATGGCTACACCTTC
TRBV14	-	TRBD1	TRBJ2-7	CASRFAGTGKQYF	TGTGCCAGCAGATTCGCCGGGACAGGGAAGCAATACTTC
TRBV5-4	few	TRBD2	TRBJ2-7	CASSLFPGLDSYEQYF	TGTGCCAGCAGCTTATTCCCGGGACTAGACAGCTACGAGCAGTACTTC